Given below is one T cell receptor beta chain in context. With survey level as its setting, the immunoSEQ assay was v3.0. The data were produced by immunoSEQ multiplex PCR, yet TCRdb's version contains in-frame clones alone and is incomplete. The table lists roughly 14,000 clones, roughly 88% of them singletons. V was cut by 4 bases and J by 10 bases, with 14 bases left in between. This CDR3 is built from 13 residues. Germline V gene lookup returns CDR1 MGHRA and CDR2 YSYEKL. These data originate in a study of long-term antiretroviral therapy in people with HIV. Study-wide context: Samples collected earliest predate the 2015 immediate-ART recommendation by about a decade.

The chain links TRBV4-1 to TRBJ2-1, with unresolved D. The TCR sequence derives from a man aged 25-40 years with HIV. The sample in question was unsorted PBMCs, obtained 0.4 years after starting antiretroviral therapy. The CDR3 DNA sequence: TGCGCCAGCAGCCCCCTCCTCCCCCTGGAGCAGTTCTTC. Protein: CASSPLLPLEQFF.